This T cell receptor beta chain appears in the sequencing data of a study of cytomegalovirus exposure and HLA in healthy donors. Points from the study as a whole: A later analysis, which compared TCR beta chains of equal frequency, found the HLA-associated ones more clonally expanded.

The PCR made use of 60 Vbeta and 13 Jbeta primers. Measured with immunoSEQ multiplex PCR; TCRdb has only the in-frame clones, and not every one. The sample totals approximately 110,000 clones; its top ten clones hold about 0.58%. In regard to this clone: Its cognate antigen is unknown.

The length of the CDR3 is 13 residues. The germline CDR1 and CDR2 sequences are MNHEY and SVGAGI. Trimming cost V 7 bases and J 0 bases, with 9 bases left between them. The sequenced material came from PBMCs. The V call is TRBV6-5, the J call TRBJ1-1, with unresolved D. The clonotype originates from a man between 50 and 59 years old in good health and CMV-seronegative. The CDR3 reads CASMKQLNTEAFF. The CDR3, as DNA: TGTGCCAGCATGAAACAGCTGAACACTGAAGCTTTCTTT.